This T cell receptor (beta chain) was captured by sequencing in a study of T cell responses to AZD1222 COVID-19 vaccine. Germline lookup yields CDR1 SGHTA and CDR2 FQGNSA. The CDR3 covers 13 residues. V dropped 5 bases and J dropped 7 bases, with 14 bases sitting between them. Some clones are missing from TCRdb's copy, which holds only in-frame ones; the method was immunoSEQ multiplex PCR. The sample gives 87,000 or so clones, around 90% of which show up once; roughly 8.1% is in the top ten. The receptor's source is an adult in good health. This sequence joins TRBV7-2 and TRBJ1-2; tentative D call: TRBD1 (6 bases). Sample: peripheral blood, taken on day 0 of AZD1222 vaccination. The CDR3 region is CASSLGTLVGYTF. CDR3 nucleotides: TGTGCCAGCAGCCTAGGGACACTCGTTGGCTACACCTTC.